Listed below are T cell receptor beta chains from one sample, sequenced in a study of T cell responses to AZD1222 COVID-19 vaccine. Profiling relied on immunoSEQ multiplex PCR, and the TCRdb table lists in-frame clones only, not all of them. The sample comprises 75,000 to 80,000 clones, under 90% of which are singletons, and over 1.3% rests with the top ten. The specimen was peripheral blood, collected 28 days after the second AZD1222 dose. The receptors derive from an adult who received the AZD1222 COVID-19 vaccine. CDR3s include the opening cysteine and the closing phenylalanine or tryptophan. The D gene is left open where the match is weak. For some rows the clone size is stated as once, few or many, or as a class when expanded; others skip it.

D gene | clone size | J gene | V gene | CDR3 protein | CDR3 DNA
- | - | TRBJ1-1 | TRBV7-2 | CASSGAGTLTEAFF | TGTGCCAGCAGCGGGGCCGGGACATTGACTGAAGCTTTCTTT
- | - | TRBJ2-1 | TRBV7-9 | CASSLDRATPKQFF | TGTGCCAGCAGCTTAGACAGGGCCACCCCCAAGCAGTTCTTC
- | few | TRBJ1-6 | TRBV6-5 | CASSFYENSPLHF | TGTGCCAGCAGTTTTTACGAAAATTCACCCCTCCACTTT
- | once | TRBJ2-7 | TRBV5-1 | CASCLGGSIYEQYF | TGCGCCAGCTGCCTTGGGGGATCAATCTACGAGCAGTACTTC
- | - | TRBJ2-6 | TRBV4-1 | CASSQASSGANVLTF | TGCGCCAGCAGCCAAGCGAGCTCTGGGGCCAACGTCCTGACTTTC
- | few | TRBJ1-2 | TRBV4-2 | CASSPHYTGTNYGYTF | TGTGCCAGCAGCCCCCACTATACGGGCACCAACTATGGCTACACCTTC
- | - | TRBJ2-2 | TRBV12-5 | CASAFQGPGNTGELFF | TGTGCTAGTGCCTTTCAGGGCCCTGGCAACACCGGGGAGCTGTTTTTT
TRBD2 | - | TRBJ2-7 | TRBV15 | CATSRPPSGGRSYEQYF | TGTGCCACCAGCAGACCCCCCAGCGGGGGGAGGTCCTACGAGCAGTACTTC
TRBD1 | - | TRBJ1-2 | TRBV19 | CASSLQGASGYTF | TGTGCCAGTAGCCTACAGGGGGCATCTGGCTACACCTTC
- | - | TRBJ2-7 | TRBV28 | CASSLRYEQYF | TGTGCCAGCAGTTTACGGTACGAGCAGTACTTC
TRBD2 | - | TRBJ2-3 | TRBV6-4 | CASSERGGTDTQYF | TGTGCCAGCAGTGAGCGGGGGGGCACAGATACGCAGTATTTT
- | - | TRBJ2-7 | TRBV6-5 | CASRSISYEQYF | TGTGCCAGCAGATCGATAAGCTACGAGCAGTACTTC
TRBD1 | - | TRBJ2-1 | TRBV12-5 | CASGLALTGGQFF | TGTGCTAGTGGTTTGGCCCTGACAGGGGGGCAGTTCTTC
- | - | TRBJ2-2 | TRBV6-4 | CASSDLVNTGELFF | TGTGCCAGCAGTGACTTGGTCAACACCGGGGAGCTGTTTTTT
- | once | TRBJ1-1 | TRBV11-2 | CASTREWGEPETFF | TGTGCCAGCACCCGTGAATGGGGGGAGCCCGAAACTTTCTTT
- | - | TRBJ1-1 | TRBV6-5 | CASSPGPTNTEAFF | TGTGCCAGCAGTCCGGGACCGACGAACACTGAAGCTTTCTTT
- | - | TRBJ2-5 | TRBV7-2 | CASSLRRTQETQYF | TGTGCCAGCAGCTTACGGCGGACCCAAGAGACCCAGTACTTC
TRBD1 | - | TRBJ1-4 | TRBV2 | CASSVGQGTNEKLFF | TGTGCCAGCAGTGTTGGACAGGGGACTAATGAAAAACTGTTTTTT
- | - | TRBJ2-3 | TRBV19 | CASRRRSTDTQYF | TGTGCCAGTAGAAGGAGAAGCACAGATACGCAGTATTTT
- | - | TRBJ1-6 | TRBV4-1 | CASSQDLGAERSPLHF | TGCGCCAGCAGCCAAGATCTGGGGGCGGAACGTTCACCCCTCCACTTT
- | - | TRBJ1-6 | TRBV7-9 | CASSLGGGTYNSPLHF | TGTGCCAGCAGCTTAGGCGGGGGGACCTATAATTCACCCCTCCACTTT
- | - | TRBJ2-7 | TRBV30 | CAWSRPPGNEQYF | TGTGCCTGGAGCCGACCCCCGGGGAACGAGCAGTACTTC
- | - | TRBJ2-7 | TRBV7-9 | CASSDTSYEQYF | TGTGCCAGCAGCGACACCTCCTACGAGCAGTACTTC
- | - | TRBJ1-4 | TRBV6-1 | CASSELGGLDEKLFF | TGTGCCAGCAGTGAGTTGGGGGGGCTGGATGAAAAACTGTTTTTT
TRBD1 | - | TRBJ1-5 | TRBV19 | CASTGTGGKNSNQPQHF | TGTGCCAGTACCGGGACAGGGGGCAAAAATAGCAATCAGCCCCAGCATTTT
- | - | TRBJ1-4 | TRBV6-5 | CASIGREKLFF | TGTGCCAGCATCGGCAGGGAGAAACTGTTTTTT
TRBD1 | - | TRBJ2-2 | TRBV18 | CASSPALQGAGTGELFF | TGTGCCAGCTCACCAGCCTTACAGGGGGCCGGGACCGGGGAGCTGTTTTTT
- | - | TRBJ2-1 | TRBV19 | CASRLLGGDNEQFF | TGTGCCAGTAGGCTCCTGGGGGGTGACAATGAGCAGTTCTTC
- | - | TRBJ1-6 | TRBV7-8 | CASSLEHSRNSPLHF | TGTGCCAGCAGCTTAGAGCACAGTCGGAACTCACCCCTCCACTTT
TRBD2 | - | TRBJ2-7 | TRBV5-1 | CASSQSSGAFSYEQYF | TGCGCCAGCAGCCAGTCGAGCGGGGCCTTCTCCTACGAGCAGTACTTC
- | once | TRBJ1-1 | TRBV28 | CASRVRVITFF | TGTGCCAGCAGGGTAAGGGTCATAACTTTCTTT
- | - | TRBJ2-7 | TRBV5-1 | CASSLRGAHHEQYF | TGCGCCAGCAGCTTGCGGGGGGCCCACCACGAGCAGTACTTC
- | - | TRBJ2-4 | TRBV19 | CASMSLAKNIQYF | TGTGCCAGTATGTCGCTAGCCAAAAACATTCAGTACTTC
- | - | TRBJ2-5 | TRBV12-3/TRBV12-4 | CASSLTPEAQYF | TGTGCCAGCAGTCTGACCCCGGAGGCCCAGTACTTC
TRBD1 | - | TRBJ1-4 | TRBV30 | CAWSPGQGFEKLFF | TGTGCCTGGAGCCCGGGACAGGGTTTCGAAAAACTGTTTTTT